Included here is one T cell receptor (beta chain) sequence, with context. Antigen specificity is unknown. A roughly ten-day culture period preceded the isolation of CD4+ T cells. The data were taken from a study of vaccination effects on CD4 cells after COVID-19. Study details: Prior to sequencing, the ViraFEST assay stimulated PBMC with viral peptide pools, which expanded the antigen-specific CD4+ T cells. After 1.5 million to 2 million PBMC were placed in each well, they were cultured with approximately 10 IU/ml IL-2 and around 10 ug/ml peptides.

This CDR3 is built from 12 residues. Germline V gene sequence: CDR1 MNHEY, CDR2 SVGAGI. V was cut by 2 bases and J by 4 bases, with 2 bases left in between. Measured with immunoSEQ multiplex PCR; TCRdb has only the in-frame clones, and not every one. Here the sample spans around 56,000 clones, around 80% being singletons. The sample here was CD4+ T cells from PBMCs cultured without peptide, taken before COVID-19 vaccination. The rearrangement joins TRBV6-5 to TRBJ2-2; D is unresolved. The sequence derives from a human donor who received a COVID-19 vaccine. The CDR3 is CASSYGTGELFF. In nucleotides, the CDR3 is TGTGCCAGCAGTTACGGCACCGGGGAGCTGTTTTTT.